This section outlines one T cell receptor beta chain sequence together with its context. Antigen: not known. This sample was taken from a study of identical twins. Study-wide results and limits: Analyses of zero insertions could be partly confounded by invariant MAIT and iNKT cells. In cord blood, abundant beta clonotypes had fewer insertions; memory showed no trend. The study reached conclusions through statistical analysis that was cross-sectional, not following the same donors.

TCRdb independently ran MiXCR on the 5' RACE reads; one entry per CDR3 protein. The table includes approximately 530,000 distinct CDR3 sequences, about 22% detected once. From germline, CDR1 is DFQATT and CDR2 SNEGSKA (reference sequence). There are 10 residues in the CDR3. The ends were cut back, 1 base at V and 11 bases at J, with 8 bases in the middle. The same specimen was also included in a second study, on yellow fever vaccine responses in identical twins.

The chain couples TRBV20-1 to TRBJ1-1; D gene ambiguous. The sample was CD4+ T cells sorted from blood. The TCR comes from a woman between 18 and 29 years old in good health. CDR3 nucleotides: TGCAGTGCTAGAGCTTCGGAGGCTTTCTTT. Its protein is CSARASEAFF.